The T cell receptor beta chain under discussion was sequenced for a study of control samples from healthy donors and cancer patients. Germline loops: CDR1 MDHEN, CDR2 SYDVKM. This CDR3 contains 14 residues. Unmatched junction bases numbered 9, after V lost 7 bases and J lost 7 bases. Generated by immunoSEQ multiplex PCR, the TCRdb table keeps only in-frame clones and is missing some. The sample gives approximately 170,000 clones, about 94% of which show up once; about 0.73% is in the top ten. The V and J genes are TRBV28 and TRBJ2-1; TRBD2 matches at 8 bases. Sequences were obtained from blood. The clonotype comes from a woman in her thirties in good health. The CDR3 coding sequence is TGTGCCAGCATACCGGGAGGGAGAGGTAATGAGCAGTTCTTC. It yields the protein CASIPGGRGNEQFF.